This TCR beta chain was sequenced during a study of CXCR3-negative and CXCR3-positive naive CD8 T cells. Regarding this clonotype: Its target is unknown.

Whole-study results and caveats: Diversity in memory CD8+ cells fell much lower than the comparably high levels seen in both naive subsets.

Preparation of TRB cDNA libraries relied on 5' RACE carrying UMI labels. Each CDR3 protein gets one entry in TCRdb, which reprocessed the 5' RACE reads and gives no DNA. Here the sample table reports tens of thousands of distinct CDR3 sequences. The CDR3 is 13 amino acids. Material: naive CXCR3- CD8+ T cells from blood. Subset meaning: CD45RO-CCR7+CD27+CD95- naive CD8+ T cells lacking CXCR3 (TNR3-). The receptor's source is a human donor in good health. Some clones in this sample may be carry-over from other donors' samples. The chain joins TRBV12-3 or TRBV12-4 to TRBJ1-1; TCRdb designates TRBD1, a call that cannot be tested without DNA. The CDR3 reads CASSSGAGTEAFF.